This entry lists 22 T cell receptor beta chains sequenced from one sample in a study of T cell clonotyping in hematopoietic cell transplantation. The table came from immunoSEQ multiplex PCR; TCRdb's copy has only in-frame clones and leaves some out. The top ten clones hold 21% of a sample with several thousand clones, around three quarters of them seen once. The starting material was peripheral blood mononuclear cells, obtained 100 days after allogeneic stem cell transplant. These receptors were collected from a male patient aged 60-70 years who had an allogeneic stem cell transplant, so T cells may come from the graft donor. Some clones in this sample may be carry-over from other donors' samples.

The V gene is TRBV27, the J gene TRBJ1-5; a possible D gene is TRBD1 (5 bases). Trimming took off 2 bases at V and 0 bases at J, with 17 bases between the two ends. The CDR3 contains 18 residues. The germline V gene encodes CDR1 MNHEY and CDR2 SMNVEV (reference sequence). The DNA of the CDR3 is TGTGCCAGCAGTTTAAGGGGCCCCGGTTATTATAGCAATCAGCCCCAGCATTTT. Protein: CASSLRGPGYYSNQPQHF.

V and J are TRBV9 and TRBJ2-1; 13 bases line up with TRBD2. The CDR3 spans 20 residues. With 4 bases clipped from V and 0 bases from J, the junction kept 13 bases outside the gene matches. The germline gives CDR1 SGDLS, CDR2 YYNGEE. The CDR3 reads CASSPPTGTSGISSYNEQFF. CDR3 bases: TGTGCCAGCAGCCCCCCTACTGGGACTAGCGGGATTAGCTCCTACAATGAGCAGTTCTTC.

This clone was picked up a small number of times. This sequence joins TRBV5-5 and TRBJ2-1; TRBD2 is a possible D gene (6 bases). Looked up from germline, CDR1 is SGHKS and CDR2 is YYEKEE (reference sequence). V lost 2 bases, J lost 7 bases, and 22 bases lay in between. CDR3 length equals 17 residues. CDR3 DNA: TGTGCCAGCAGCTTAATTTTAAGGGACTCGGGTATGAATGAGCAGTTCTTC. Translating gives CASSLILRDSGMNEQFF.

In its sample, this clone was seen once. The chain recombines TRBV4-2 with TRBJ2-2; D may correspond to TRBD1 or TRBD2 (6 bases each). Germline CDR1 reads LGHNA; CDR2 reads YNFKEQ. The CDR3 loop spans 15 amino acids. V gave up 1 base and J gave up 6 bases, with 12 bases separating them. As DNA, the CDR3 is TGTGCCAGCAGCCAAGTACGGGGGCGGGCCGGGGAGCTGTTTTTT. Translating gives CASSQVRGRAGELFF.

The rearrangement links TRBV10-3 to TRBJ1-5; 9 bases agree with TRBD1. Germline V gives CDR1 ENHRY, CDR2 SYGVKD. This CDR3 has 16 residues. V gave up 11 bases and J gave up 1 base; unmatched junction bases: 12. The CDR3 loop reads CAAGQGGFSSNQPQHF. In DNA form, the CDR3 reads TGTGCCGCGGGACAGGGAGGTTTTTCGAGCAATCAGCCCCAGCATTTT.

The gene calls are TRBV10-3 and TRBJ2-3; D possibly corresponds to TRBD2 (5 bases). V was trimmed by 3 bases and J by 6 bases, leaving 10 bases between them. Per germline, CDR1 ENHRY and CDR2 SYGVKD. This CDR3 comprises 13 residues. This CDR3 reads CAISESGADTQYF. The CDR3 nucleotides are TGTGCCATCAGTGAAAGCGGCGCCGATACGCAGTATTTT.

V usage is TRBV6-5 and J usage is TRBJ1-2; no clear D. Per germline, CDR1 MNHEY and CDR2 SVGAGI. This CDR3 is 13 amino acids long. The CDR3 coding sequence is TGTGCTACCAGAGGAGGTCGAGCGGGGGGCTACACCTTC. It encodes CATRGGRAGGYTF.

This clone is a singleton in its sample. V and J are TRBV5-1 and TRBJ1-5, with unresolved D. The CDR3 covers 12 residues. V was pared by 2 bases and J by 6 bases, with 6 bases between. Germline loops: CDR1 SGHRS, CDR2 YFSETQ. For the CDR3, the DNA is TGCGCCAGCAGCTTAGTGGGTCAGCCCCAGCATTTT. Its translation: CASSLVGQPQHF.

V gene TRBV10-3 combines with J gene TRBJ1-2, with 10 bases identical to TRBD1. The germline gives CDR1 ENHRY, CDR2 SYGVKD. V shed 4 bases and J 6 bases; nucleotides not matched to a gene: 5. The CDR3 consists of 14 residues. CDR3 bases: TGTGCCATCAGTGTTGGGACAGGGGCGGATGGCTACACCTTC. It codes for CAISVGTGADGYTF.

The chain combines TRBV2 with TRBJ2-3; tentative D call: TRBD2 (5 bases). CDR1 is SNHLY, CDR2 FYNNEI, per germline. V lost 1 base and J lost 2, with 22 bases in between. This CDR3 has 19 residues. Here the CDR3 DNA reads TGTGCCAGCAGTGAAGGCGTGGACTCCATCAATTTTAACACAGATACGCAGTATTTT. It codes for CASSEGVDSINFNTDTQYF.

This chain links TRBV7-6 with TRBJ2-7, with 10 bases that match TRBD1. V lost 1 base to trimming and J lost 2 bases; unmatched junction nucleotides: 5. The length of the CDR3 is 16 residues. Germline V gene sequence: CDR1 SGHVS, CDR2 FNYEAQ. The CDR3 sequence is CASSLGGGTGAYEQYF. CDR3 in DNA: TGTGCCAGCAGCTTAGGGGGCGGGACAGGGGCCTACGAGCAGTACTTC.

This rearrangement joins TRBV6-5 to TRBJ1-1, with D hard to call. The CDR3 is 15 residues long. Per germline, CDR1 MNHEY and CDR2 SVGAGI. Between the trimmed V and J ends, which lost 5 bases and 3 bases, there was a span of 16 bases. The CDR3 DNA reads as TGTGCCAGCAGTCGTGGACCCGCTCTGGACACTGAAGCTTTCTTT. Translated: CASSRGPALDTEAFF.

This chain joins TRBV5-8 and TRBJ1-2, with TRBD1 as a possible D gene (5 bases). The germline V gene has CDR1 SGHTS and CDR2 YDEGEE. The V end was cut by 1 base, the J end by 11 bases, with 21 bases between. The CDR3 spans 15 residues. In DNA form, the CDR3 reads TGTGCCAGCAGCTTGTCCGGGGGTAGGGGCCCTGGGTACACCTTC. Its protein is CASSLSGGRGPGYTF.

The V gene is TRBV30, the J gene TRBJ1-3; D might be TRBD1 (5 bases). The CDR3 length is 14 residues. The V gene lost 7 bases and the J gene lost 0 bases, with 13 bases spanning the gap. Per the germline V gene, CDR1 is GTSNPN and CDR2 is SVGIG (reference sequence). The CDR3 bases are TGTGCCTCTAACCCCGGGGGCTCTGGAAACACCATATATTTT. Its protein is CASNPGGSGNTIYF.

This sequence joins TRBV29-1 and TRBJ1-1; TRBD1 matches at 8 bases. The CDR3 runs to 14 residues. Germline V lookup: CDR1 SQVTM, CDR2 ANQGSEA. J gave up 4 bases and V 3 bases, and 7 bases lay outside the gene matches. As DNA, the CDR3 is TGCAGCGTTGACCAGACAGGGGTAGTCACTGAAGCTTTCTTT. Its protein product is CSVDQTGVVTEAFF.

Written as DNA, the CDR3 is TGCGCCAGCAGCCTCCTATCTACCGCTGGGTACGAGCAGTACTTC. Translated, it gives CASSLLSTAGYEQYF. The chain employs TRBV4-1 and TRBJ2-7; D is uncertain. This CDR3 has 15 amino acids. Germline assignment: CDR1 MGHRA and CDR2 YSYEKL. V was clipped by 4 bases and J by 4 bases, with 17 bases between them.

The chain is built from TRBV7-2 and TRBJ1-5; the D gene is possibly TRBD1 (5 bases). V dropped 6 bases and J dropped 6 bases, with 12 bases sitting between them. Germline loops: CDR1 SGHTA, CDR2 FQGNSA. The CDR3 totals 13 residues. CDR3 sequence: CASSPRGGQPQHF. In DNA, the CDR3 is TGTGCCAGCAGTCCGAGGGGAGGTCAGCCCCAGCATTTT.

Sample share makes this clone large. J is TRBJ1-2 and V is TRBV5-8, with a weak D call TRBD1 (6 bases). Germline lookup yields CDR1 SGHTS and CDR2 YDEGEE. V was clipped by 4 bases and J by 1 base, with 20 bases between them. The CDR3 has 17 amino acids. CDR3 sequence (DNA): TGTGCCAGCAGCGGGCCGGGACACCTAAAGTTTAACTATGGCTACACCTTC. Residues: CASSGPGHLKFNYGYTF.

This rearrangement joins TRBV28 to TRBJ2-2; D is ambiguous. Germline V gene sequence: CDR1 MDHEN, CDR2 SYDVKM. The V gene lost 7 bases and the J gene lost 0 bases, with 12 bases spanning the gap. This CDR3 region has 15 residues. The CDR3 protein is CASTPVATNTGELFF. The CDR3 region has the DNA TGTGCCAGCACCCCGGTGGCCACGAACACCGGGGAGCTGTTTTTT.

In the case of this clone: The sample contains more than one DNA sequence encoding this CDR3. The chain is built from TRBV19 and TRBJ1-2; the D is unclear. The CDR3 loop spans 10 amino acids. Between the trimmed V and J ends, which lost 7 bases and 5 bases, there was a span of 5 bases. The germline V gene encodes CDR1 LNHDA and CDR2 SQIVND (reference sequence). In DNA form, the CDR3 reads TGTGCCAGTAAAGGTTATGGCTACACCTTC. Translating it yields CASKGYGYTF.

The chain employs TRBV23-1 and TRBJ2-1; the match to TRBD2 covers 9 bases. TRBV23-1 is noted as an ORF with a role that remains uncertain. The trim removed 6 bases at V and 3 bases at J, leaving 9 bases unmatched. The CDR3 runs to 16 residues. CDR3 protein: CASSTVGLAFYNEQFF. DNA of the CDR3: TGCGCCAGCAGCACGGTCGGACTAGCGTTCTACAATGAGCAGTTCTTC.

V usage is TRBV7-9 and J usage is TRBJ1-1; TRBD1 is a possible D gene (5 bases). The length of the CDR3 is 12 residues. The germline V gene has CDR1 SEHNR and CDR2 FQNEAQ (reference sequence). V was trimmed by 5 bases and J by 6 bases, leaving 10 bases between them. CDR3 coding DNA: TGTGCCAGCAGCGCGCAGGGATCTGAAGCTTTCTTT. This codes for CASSAQGSEAFF. Full variable domain (remainder filled in from reference TRBV7-9 and TRBJ1-1): DTGVSQNPRHKITKRGQNVTFRCDPISEHNRLYWYRQTLGQGPEFLTYFQNEAQLEKSRLLSDRFSAERPKGSFSTLEIQRTEQGDSAMYLCASSAQGSEAFFGQGTRLTVV.